The 12 T cell receptor beta chains listed next were all sequenced from one sample in a study of CD8 T cells in ankylosing spondylitis. TCRdb independently ran MiXCR on the 5' RACE reads; one entry per CDR3 protein. The data hold fewer than 180,000 distinct CDR3 sequences, with under 45% observed a single time. Material: synovial fluid, either unsorted or a sorted T cell fraction (not recorded which). These receptors were obtained from a male donor with ankylosing spondylitis.

J is TRBJ1-6 and V is TRBV4-1; maybe TRBD1 (6 bases). V lost 4 bases and J 5 bases, leaving 15 bases between the germline ends. CDR3 length equals 16 residues. Germline lookup yields CDR1 MGHRA and CDR2 YSYEKL. The CDR3 bases are TGCGCCAGCAGCCGAAGAGGGCAGGGGAATAATTCACCCCTCCACTTT. Encoded protein: CASSRRGQGNNSPLHF.

This clonotype was recorded at least ten times. This rearrangement joins TRBV28 to TRBJ1-4, with D uncertain. This CDR3 has 13 amino acids. Looked up from germline, CDR1 is MDHEN and CDR2 is SYDVKM. V was cut by 2 bases and J by 5 bases, with 6 bases left in between. The DNA for the CDR3 is TGTGCCAGCAGTTTAGCAGAAAATGAAAAACTGTTTTTT. This translates into CASSLAENEKLFF.

This chain's CDR3 is CASSVGGNEKLFF. For the CDR3, the DNA is TGCGCCAGCAGCGTGGGCGGGAATGAAAAACTGTTTTTT. The chain recombines TRBV5-1 with TRBJ1-4; no definite D call. CDR1 and CDR2 from the germline V gene are SGHRS and YFSETQ. Trimming took 4 bases from V and 5 from J, leaving 9 bases between them. The CDR3 is made up of 13 amino acids.

The gene calls are TRBV4-3 and TRBJ2-2; 10 bases agree with TRBD1. This CDR3 contains 16 residues. V was clipped by 0 bases and J by 5 bases; unmatched bases: 3. Germline V lookup: CDR1 LGHNA, CDR2 YSLEER. This CDR3 reads CASSQDGTGETGELFF. The CDR3 DNA reads TGCGCCAGCAGCCAAGATGGGACAGGGGAAACCGGGGAGCTGTTTTTT.

The chain combines TRBV6-1 with TRBJ2-2, with TRBD1 as a possible D gene (6 bases). CDR1 is MNHNS, CDR2 SASEGT, per germline. Trimming removed 6 bases from V and 6 bases from J, with 17 bases in between. The length of the CDR3 is 15 residues. The CDR3 loop reads CASSPEQGGSGELFF. In nucleotides, the CDR3 is TGTGCCAGCAGCCCAGAACAGGGTGGTTCCGGGGAGCTGTTTTTT.

The V and J genes are TRBV18 and TRBJ2-7; D not resolved. From germline, CDR1 is KGHSH and CDR2 LQKENI. Trimming removed 4 bases from V and 3 bases from J, with 16 bases in between. The CDR3 covers 15 residues. The CDR3 spells CASSRLRRSHYEQYF. CDR3 DNA sequence: TGTGCCAGCTCACGACTCCGGCGCTCGCACTACGAGCAGTACTTC.

This clonotype was detected a few times. V usage is TRBV15 and J usage is TRBJ1-5; D call uncertain. CDR3 size: 17 residues. CDR1 is LNHNV, CDR2 YYDKDF, per germline (reference sequence). V lost 0 bases and J 9 bases, leaving 21 bases between the germline ends. This CDR3 reads CATSRESPVTWVWPQHF. CDR3 in DNA: TGTGCCACCAGCAGAGAAAGTCCGGTGACATGGGTTTGGCCCCAGCATTTT.

The V call is TRBV7-2, the J call TRBJ1-1; the match to TRBD1 covers 7 bases. The ends lost 6 bases at V and 14 bases at J; junction bases unmatched: 12. Germline assignment: CDR1 SGHTA and CDR2 FQGNSA. The CDR3 extends over 12 amino acids. The CDR3 region is CASSSLGQQCFF. The CDR3 DNA follows: TGTGCCAGCAGTTCGCTGGGACAGCAATGCTTCTTT.

This chain connects TRBV6-4 to TRBJ2-1, with 11 bases identical to TRBD2. Germline-derived CDR1 and CDR2 are MRHNA and SNTAGT. Losses at the gene ends were 2 bases for V and 6 bases for J; bases not matched to a gene: 3. The CDR3 has 15 amino acids. The CDR3 sequence: CASSDDTSGGNEQFF. The CDR3 DNA is TGTGCCAGCAGTGACGATACTAGCGGGGGCAATGAGCAGTTCTTC.

This clonotype qualifies as medium-sized. V usage is TRBV7-9 and J usage is TRBJ1-4; D is unresolved. Germline V CDR1 and CDR2: SEHNR, FQNEAQ (reference sequence). V lost 5 bases and J 8 bases, leaving 12 bases between the germline ends. The CDR3 contains 13 residues. The CDR3 DNA sequence: TGTGCCAGCAGCCCCACGGGCTCCGAAAAACTGTTTTTT. It is translated as CASSPTGSEKLFF. Combining the CDR3 with reference TRBV7-9 and TRBJ1-4 gives the whole variable domain DTGVSQNPRHKITKRGQNVTFRCDPISEHNRLYWYRQTLGQGPEFLTYFQNEAQLEKSRLLSDRFSAERPKGSFSTLEIQRTEQGDSAMYLCASSPTGSEKLFFGSGTQLSVL.

The chain carries TRBV5-1 and TRBJ2-5; 7 bases are shared with TRBD2. Trimming took 7 bases from V and 3 from J; bases not matched to a gene: 9. From germline, CDR1 is SGHRS and CDR2 YFSETQ. CDR3 size: 14 residues. CDR3 nucleotide sequence: TGCGCCAGCGGGGGGGGAAGATGGAAAGAGACCCAGTACTTC. Protein sequence: CASGGGRWKETQYF.

This chain uses TRBV28 with TRBJ2-1, with 7 bases aligning to TRBD2. The CDR3 length is 15 residues. Per the germline V gene, CDR1 is MDHEN and CDR2 is SYDVKM. Trimming took 8 bases from V and 6 from J; bases not matched to a gene: 13. This CDR3 is CASEVAGVLLNEQFF. For the CDR3, the DNA is TGTGCCAGCGAGGTTGCGGGAGTACTTCTCAATGAGCAGTTCTTC.